The 29 T cell receptor beta chains in this list originate from one sample, sequenced in a study of beta chain features in type 1 diabetes. Since all of the isolated RNA was reverse transcribed, expressed TCRB transcripts were what got sequenced. Produced via immunoSEQ multiplex PCR; TCRdb's table is partial and in-frame only. The sample lists roughly 730,000 clones, roughly an eighth occurring once. Notes on the study in general: TCRB CDR3s from Type 1 diabetes patients were moderately but significantly shorter in all four CD4+ subsets.

No cognate antigen is known for these TCRs. Sequencing was done on a sample of naive CD4+ T cells from blood. These receptors were collected from a man aged 18 to 35 with type 1 diabetes.

This clone has a handful of counts. V and J are TRBV30 and TRBJ2-3, with TRBD2 matching over 9 bases. Germline trimming cut 5 bases from V and 4 bases from J; bases unmatched to any gene: 7. CDR1 is GTSNPN and CDR2 is SVGIG in the germline V gene (reference sequence). There are 14 residues in the CDR3. The CDR3 DNA sequence: TGTGCCTGGGCTCCGGGACTAGCTCCAGATACGCAGTATTTT. Its translation is CAWAPGLAPDTQYF.

The rearrangement joins TRBV29-1 to TRBJ1-1; possibly TRBD1 for D (5 bases). The ends were cut back, 6 bases at V and 0 bases at J, with 17 bases in the middle. CDR1 and CDR2 (germline): SQVTM, ANQGSEA. The CDR3 length is 15 residues. CDR3 sequence reads: CSVARNRFMNTEAFF. CDR3 sequence (DNA): TGCAGCGTCGCTCGTAACAGGTTCATGAACACTGAAGCTTTCTTT.

As to this clone: This sample includes further DNA sequences coding for the same CDR3. The chain is built from TRBV20-1 and TRBJ1-1; D unresolved. The length of the CDR3 is 10 residues. V dropped 1 base and J dropped 7 bases, with 4 bases sitting between them. Germline loops: CDR1 DFQATT, CDR2 SNEGSKA (reference sequence). The DNA of the CDR3 is TGCAGTGCTAGAGGGAGTGAAGCTTTCTTT. The encoded protein is CSARGSEAFF.

This chain uses TRBV5-6 with TRBJ2-2, with D perhaps given as TRBD1 or TRBD2 (5 bases each). CDR3 length: 13 amino acids. Germline assignment: CDR1 SGHDT and CDR2 YYEEEE. Trimming cost V 2 bases and J 7 bases, with 9 bases left between them. The CDR3 sequence: CASSLGEFGELFF. CDR3 sequence (DNA): TGTGCCAGCAGCTTAGGGGAGTTCGGGGAGCTGTTTTTT. The whole variable domain, remainder taken from reference TRBV5-6 and TRBJ2-2, is DAGVTQSPTHLIKTRGQQVTLRCSPKSGHDTVSWYQQALGQGPQFIFQYYEEEERQRGNFPDRFSGHQFPNYSSELNVNALLLGDSALYLCASSLGEFGELFFGEGSRLTVL.

This chain connects TRBV7-6 to TRBJ1-2, with no clear D. The germline CDR1 and CDR2 sequences are SGHVS and FNYEAQ. The CDR3 is 12 amino acids. V was trimmed by 0 bases and J by 13 bases, leaving 12 bases between them. In nucleotides, the CDR3 is TGTGCCAGCAGCTTAGCGTTCGGCAGCCCCACCTTC. Its protein is CASSLAFGSPTF. Drawing the rest from reference TRBV7-6 and TRBJ1-2, the complete variable domain is GAGVSQSPRYKVTKRGQDVALRCDPISGHVSLYWYRQALGQGPEFLTYFNYEAQQDKSGLPNDRFSAERPEGSISTLTIQRTEQRDSAMYRCASSLAFGSPTFGSGTRLTVV.

V usage is TRBV14 and J usage is TRBJ1-6; D is uncertain. The CDR3 loop spans 12 amino acids. CDR1 SGHDN and CDR2 FVKESK come from the germline V gene. Trimming took 4 bases from V and 11 from J, leaving 9 bases between them. The CDR3 protein is CASSLGSAPLHF. CDR3 nucleotides: TGTGCCAGCAGCCTCGGATCGGCACCCCTCCACTTT.

This clone appeared a few times. Here the CDR3 reads CASSPRTDQETQYF. CDR3 DNA sequence: TGTGCCAGCAGCCCCCGGACGGATCAAGAGACCCAGTACTTC. The genes are TRBV5-4 and TRBJ2-5; the D is unclear. CDR1 is SGHNT and CDR2 is YYREEE in the germline V gene (reference sequence). V lost 4 bases, J lost 2 bases, and 12 bases lay in between. This CDR3 is 14 amino acids long.

This clone has more than one count but fewer than ten. The chain carries TRBV10-3 and TRBJ2-1; possible D gene TRBD1, 5 bases. V was shortened by 3 bases and J by 0 bases, with 9 bases between the two germline ends. Germline V gene sequence: CDR1 ENHRY, CDR2 SYGVKD. The CDR3 is 15 residues long. The CDR3 is CAISDDSSSYNEQFF. The CDR3 bases are TGTGCCATCAGTGATGACAGTTCCTCCTACAATGAGCAGTTCTTC.

This clone came up a few times. The chain combines TRBV5-4 with TRBJ2-6, with TRBD1 matching over 7 bases. The CDR3 spans 18 residues. Per germline, CDR1 SGHNT and CDR2 YYREEE (reference sequence). V lost 7 bases to trimming and J lost 0 bases; unmatched junction nucleotides: 13. The CDR3 DNA sequence: TGTGCCAGCCCGACAGGGCCTTCTGAATCCTCTGGGGCCAACGTCCTGACTTTC. Amino acids: CASPTGPSESSGANVLTF.

The chain has TRBV5-1 and TRBJ2-3, with D tentatively TRBD2 (6 bases). The CDR3 consists of 17 residues. Germline CDR1 reads SGHRS; CDR2 reads YFSETQ. V was clipped by 5 bases and J by 0 bases, with 19 bases between them. The CDR3 protein is CASSKGLGGSSTDTQYF. The CDR3 nucleotides read TGCGCCAGCAGTAAAGGTTTGGGAGGCTCAAGCACAGATACGCAGTATTTT.

This clone showed up just a few times. The chain is built from TRBV2 and TRBJ1-2; the D gene is possibly TRBD1 (6 bases). V lost 8 bases and J lost 6, with 13 bases in between. CDR3 length equals 12 residues. CDR1 is SNHLY, CDR2 FYNNEI, per germline. The CDR3 DNA reads as TGTGCCAGCTTCCACAGGGTTGATGGCTACACCTTC. Translating it yields CASFHRVDGYTF.

The V gene is TRBV6-6, the J gene TRBJ2-7, with D possibly being TRBD1 (5 bases). Between the trimmed V and J ends, which lost 0 bases and 1 base, there was a span of 10 bases. This CDR3 region has 15 residues. Germline loops: CDR1 MNHNY, CDR2 SVGAGI (reference sequence). The DNA for the CDR3 is TGTGCCAGCAGTTACTCGGCAGGGCAGTCCTACGAGCAGTACTTC. This sequence encodes CASSYSAGQSYEQYF.

The V call is TRBV6-5, the J call TRBJ1-2, with 8 bases identical to TRBD1. V gave up 6 bases and J gave up 3 bases; unmatched junction bases: 9. The CDR3 loop spans 15 amino acids. The germline V gene has CDR1 MNHEY and CDR2 SVGAGI. The DNA of the CDR3 is TGTGCCAGCAGCGACGACAGGGGAGCCGACTATGGCTACACCTTC. This gives the protein CASSDDRGADYGYTF.

As regards this clone: Other DNA sequences in the same sample also yield this CDR3. The V gene is TRBV18, the J gene TRBJ1-2; perhaps TRBD1 as D (5 bases). The CDR3 is 13 amino acids. Germline V gene lookup returns CDR1 KGHSH and CDR2 LQKENI. Trimming removed 3 bases at V and 2 bases at J, with 7 bases between. The CDR3 DNA reads as TGTGCCAGCTCACCGGCAGGGAACTATGGCTACACCTTC. Protein: CASSPAGNYGYTF. The whole variable domain, filled in from reference TRBV18 and TRBJ1-2, reads NAGVMQNPRHLVRRRGQEARLRCSPMKGHSHVYWYRQLPEEGLKFMVYLQKENIIDESGMPKERFSAEFPKEGPSILRIQQVVRGDSAAYFCASSPAGNYGYTFGSGTRLTVV.

This clone came up many times. The V and J genes are TRBV30 and TRBJ1-5, with D maybe TRBD1 (6 bases). Germline lookup yields CDR1 GTSNPN and CDR2 SVGIG (reference sequence). The CDR3 spans 15 residues. V was pared by 0 bases and J by 5 bases, with 14 bases between. CDR3: CAWSVTGLFDQPQHF. Here the CDR3 DNA reads TGTGCCTGGAGTGTAACAGGGTTGTTCGATCAGCCCCAGCATTTT.

Of note for this clone: At the DNA level, this CDR3 is encoded by other sequences in the same sample as well. The chain has TRBV25-1 and TRBJ1-6; tentative D call: TRBD1 (5 bases). The CDR3 is 13 residues long. Germline V lookup: CDR1 MGHDK, CDR2 SYGVNS. V was shortened by 6 bases and J by 9 bases, with 12 bases between the two germline ends. CDR3 sequence: CASSPGGGSPLHF. CDR3 coding DNA: TGTGCCAGCAGCCCGGGTGGGGGTTCACCCCTCCACTTT.

This clone has more than one count but fewer than ten. The V and J genes are TRBV9 and TRBJ2-7; maybe TRBD2 (6 bases). V was trimmed by 2 bases and J by 1 base, leaving 13 bases between them. This CDR3 is built from 15 residues. The germline V gene has CDR1 SGDLS and CDR2 YYNGEE. CDR3 loop: CASSVGPEGSYEQYF. CDR3 nucleotide sequence: TGTGCCAGCAGCGTGGGCCCGGAGGGTTCCTACGAGCAGTACTTC.

This clone was counted only a few times. The chain combines TRBV18 with TRBJ2-7; D not resolved. V was pared by 6 bases and J by 1 base, with 16 bases between. CDR3 length: 15 residues. CDR1 and CDR2 from the germline V gene are KGHSH and LQKENI. The CDR3 loop is CASSRYSEVSYEQYF. CDR3 DNA: TGTGCCAGCTCCCGGTATTCAGAGGTGTCCTACGAGCAGTACTTC.

This clone was seen a handful of times. The rearrangement links TRBV11-2 to TRBJ2-5; no clear D. The CDR3 runs 12 residues. V was trimmed by 5 bases and J by 0 bases, leaving 4 bases between them. Germline V gene lookup returns CDR1 SGHAT and CDR2 FQNNGV. CDR3 in DNA: TGTGCCAGCAGCACGTACCAAGAGACCCAGTACTTC. Protein product: CASSTYQETQYF.

This clone was seen a handful of times. This chain connects TRBV5-6 to TRBJ2-7; D is tentatively TRBD1 or TRBD2 (5 bases each). Trimming cost V 5 bases and J 3 bases, with 27 bases left between them. There are 18 residues in the CDR3. Germline V gene sequence: CDR1 SGHDT, CDR2 YYEEEE. CDR3 nucleotide sequence: TGTGCCAGCAGAGGAGGACAAGAGGTTTGGGGCGATGACTACGAGCAGTACTTC. Translating gives CASRGGQEVWGDDYEQYF.

The table lists this clone with a few counts. Other DNA sequences of this sample code for an identical CDR3. This chain uses TRBV18 with TRBJ2-5; no firm D call. Per germline, CDR1 KGHSH and CDR2 LQKENI. V was cut by 3 bases and J by 0 bases, with 2 bases left in between. The CDR3 spans 12 residues. CDR3 region: CASSPYQETQYF. The CDR3 nucleotides read TGTGCCAGCTCACCCTACCAAGAGACCCAGTACTTC.

The chain uses TRBV6-5 and TRBJ1-1; maybe TRBD1 (6 bases). V lost 2 bases, J lost 6 bases, and 10 bases lay in between. Looked up from germline, CDR1 is MNHEY and CDR2 is SVGAGI. This CDR3 is built from 13 residues. In nucleotides, the CDR3 is TGTGCCAGCAGTTACGGACAGCGCCCTGAAGCTTTCTTT. It translates to CASSYGQRPEAFF.

The chain combines TRBV19 with TRBJ1-1, with 7 nucleotides matching TRBD1. Germline loops: CDR1 LNHDA, CDR2 SQIVND (reference sequence). The CDR3 contains 15 residues. Trimming took 8 bases from V and 1 from J; bases not matched to a gene: 10. The CDR3 sequence: CASRPLTGTNTEAFF. The CDR3 DNA follows: TGTGCCAGTCGCCCCCTGACAGGGACGAACACTGAAGCTTTCTTT.

This clone was seen more than once but under ten times. V is TRBV11-2 and J is TRBJ2-7; TRBD1 agrees at 9 bases. J gave up 3 bases and V 6 bases, and 6 bases lay outside the gene matches. The CDR3 extends over 14 amino acids. CDR1 is SGHAT and CDR2 is FQNNGV in the germline V gene. The DNA of the CDR3 is TGTGCCAGCAGACGTCCGGGACAGGGCTACGAGCAGTACTTC. This codes for CASRRPGQGYEQYF.

This clone was found a few times. The rearrangement joins TRBV19 to TRBJ1-1; 7 bases match TRBD1. The CDR3 extends over 14 amino acids. CDR1 LNHDA and CDR2 SQIVND come from the germline V gene (reference sequence). J lost 6 bases, V lost 5 bases, and 9 bases had no gene match. The CDR3, as DNA: TGTGCCAGTAGTGTGGGACAGTCCTGGTCTGAAGCTTTCTTT. Its translation is CASSVGQSWSEAFF.

This clone has more than one count but fewer than ten. The gene calls are TRBV6-1 and TRBJ2-1, with TRBD1 matching over 11 bases. Germline loops: CDR1 MNHNS, CDR2 SASEGT. The CDR3 loop spans 15 amino acids. V shed 8 bases and J 3 bases; nucleotides not matched to a gene: 6. CDR3 DNA sequence: TGTGCCAGCTTGGCCGGGACAGGGGGCTACAATGAGCAGTTCTTC. This gives the protein CASLAGTGGYNEQFF.

This clone was seen a handful of times. Other DNA variants within this sample encode the same CDR3. The J gene is TRBJ2-7, the V gene TRBV30; D may be TRBD1 (5 bases). The germline CDR1 and CDR2 sequences are GTSNPN and SVGIG (reference sequence). The V gene lost 0 bases and the J gene lost 3 bases, with 6 bases spanning the gap. The CDR3 consists of 12 residues. In DNA, the CDR3 is TGTGCCTGGAGTGTACAGGTCTACGAGCAGTACTTC. Translating it yields CAWSVQVYEQYF. The entire variable domain, with the rest obtained from reference TRBV30 and TRBJ2-7, is as follows: SQTIHQWPATLVQPVGSPLSLECTVEGTSNPNLYWYRQAAGRGLQLLFYSVGIGQISSEVPQNLSASRPQDRQFILSSKKLLLSDSGFYLCAWSVQVYEQYFGPGTRLTVT.

This clone was found a few times. This sequence joins TRBV7-9 and TRBJ1-5; the D is unclear. CDR3 length: 15 residues. Germline values: CDR1 SEHNR, CDR2 FQNEAQ (reference sequence). V lost 5 bases and J lost 4, with 15 bases in between. The CDR3 nucleotides read TGTGCCAGCAGCCCAAGAGGTAGGGTTAATCAGCCCCAGCATTTT. It encodes CASSPRGRVNQPQHF.

This chain joins TRBV4-1 and TRBJ1-2; a possible D gene is TRBD1 (6 bases). Germline assignment: CDR1 MGHRA and CDR2 YSYEKL. Trimming took 1 base from V and 4 from J, leaving 16 bases between them. There are 16 residues in the CDR3. CDR3 in DNA: TGCGCCAGCAGCCAAGGATGGGACACCCAAGGCTATGGCTACACCTTC. Encoded protein: CASSQGWDTQGYGYTF.